The 25 T cell receptor beta chains given below trace back to one sample, sequenced in a study of human T cells and chemical hapten exposure. TCRdb reprocessed the RACE reads with MiXCR, giving one entry per CDR3 protein. The data hold roughly 98,000 distinct CDR3 sequences, with under 15% observed a single time. Documented time point: patch test 1, 2 weeks after DPC sensitization. The treatment here: therapeutic diphenylcyclopropenone sensitization with weekly scalp DPC. This specimen consisted of whole blood, obtained in connection with sensitization to the hapten diphenylcyclopropenone (DPC). The receptors were sampled from a woman aged 40 to 55 with alopecia areata. Some clones in this sample may be carry-over from other donors' samples.

This clonotype showed up just a few times. The rearrangement links TRBV2 to TRBJ2-1, with TRBD2 identical over 8 bases. Per the germline V gene, CDR1 is SNHLY and CDR2 is FYNNEI. This CDR3 is 16 amino acids long. V was pared by 6 bases and J by 8 bases, with 15 bases of the junction left unmatched. CDR3 amino acids: CASRVGLAGPSDEQFF. CDR3 DNA: TGTGCCAGCAGGGTTGGCCTAGCGGGCCCCAGCGATGAGCAGTTCTTC.

This clonotype was counted at least ten times. The genes are TRBV9 and TRBJ2-3; D unclear. The CDR3 runs 15 residues. Germline CDR1 is SGDLS and CDR2 is YYNGEE. Trimming cost V 1 base and J 8 bases, with 17 bases left between them. CDR3 in amino acids: CASSVSATGHGTQYF. CDR3 DNA: TGTGCCAGCAGCGTAAGTGCGACGGGCCATGGTACGCAGTATTTT.

The CDR3 bases are TGTGCCGGCGACTCCTACACAGATACGCAGTATTTT. Its protein product is CAGDSYTDTQYF. The chain recombines TRBV2 with TRBJ2-3; D is unresolved. Germline loops: CDR1 SNHLY, CDR2 FYNNEI. V gave up 11 bases and J gave up 2 bases, with 11 bases separating them. The CDR3 is 12 residues long.

The gene calls are TRBV24-1 and TRBJ2-1; tentative D call: TRBD1 (6 bases). CDR1 and CDR2 from the germline V gene are KGHDR and SFDVKD. The CDR3 has 10 amino acids. Trimming removed 7 bases at V and 10 bases at J, with 7 bases between. In nucleotides, the CDR3 is TGTGCCACCAGAACAGGGGAGCAGTTCTTC. Translated: CATRTGEQFF.

The V call is TRBV18, the J call TRBJ2-7; D may match TRBD1 or TRBD2 (5 bases each). Trimming pared 6 bases from V and 0 bases from J, leaving 9 bases between. Germline V gene lookup returns CDR1 KGHSH and CDR2 LQKENI. The CDR3 runs 13 residues. CDR3 DNA: TGTGCCAGCTCCACCGGGACCTCCTACGAGCAGTACTTC. It is translated as CASSTGTSYEQYF.

This clonotype has only a few counts. The chain has TRBV24-1 and TRBJ2-2; no definite D call. V dropped 12 bases and J dropped 3 bases, with 10 bases sitting between them. Germline V lookup: CDR1 KGHDR, CDR2 SFDVKD. The CDR3 contains 12 residues. The CDR3 nucleotides read TGTGCCGCCAAACGGGACACCGGGGAGCTGTTTTTT. This encodes CAAKRDTGELFF.

Many counts were recorded for this clonotype. This chain connects TRBV6-5 to TRBJ1-4, with D tentatively TRBD1 (5 bases). In germline, CDR1 is MNHEY, CDR2 SVGAGI. The CDR3 runs to 16 residues. V was pared by 3 bases and J by 7 bases, with 18 bases between. CDR3 DNA: TGTGCCAGCAGTTATAGGGGTCGGCCTGTTGGTGAAAAACTGTTTTTT. This codes for CASSYRGRPVGEKLFF.

The sample holds many counts of this clonotype. The chain couples TRBV12-3 or TRBV12-4 to TRBJ1-1; possibly TRBD1 for D (5 bases). Trimming took 1 base from V and 1 from J, leaving 7 bases between them. The CDR3 totals 14 residues. The CDR3 region is CASSLGTPNTEAFF. The CDR3 DNA is TGTGCCAGCAGTTTAGGGACACCGAACACTGAAGCTTTCTTT.

The V call is TRBV7-2, the J call TRBJ2-7; TRBD2 matches at 13 bases. This CDR3 comprises 17 residues. V lost 1 base to trimming and J lost 6 bases; unmatched junction nucleotides: 9. Germline V gene lookup returns CDR1 SGHTA and CDR2 FQGNSA. The DNA of the CDR3 is TGTGCCAGCAGCTTAGAACTAGCGGGAGGGCCTCGAAGCGAGCAGTACTTC. It specifies CASSLELAGGPRSEQYF.

Ten or more counts support this clonotype. The V and J genes are TRBV5-4 and TRBJ1-4, with D unclear. Germline lookup yields CDR1 SGHNT and CDR2 YYREEE (reference sequence). V lost 0 bases and J lost 0, with 3 bases in between. This CDR3 contains 14 residues. The CDR3 DNA reads TGTGCCAGCAGCTTGGGGTCAACTAATGAAAAACTGTTTTTT. This codes for CASSLGSTNEKLFF.

The CDR3 spells CASSSGTDYEQYF. In DNA form, the CDR3 reads TGTGCCAGCAGTTCCGGGACTGACTACGAGCAGTACTTC. V usage is TRBV28 and J usage is TRBJ2-7; maybe TRBD2 (6 bases). CDR1 and CDR2 from the germline V gene are MDHEN and SYDVKM. V lost 4 bases to trimming and J lost 3 bases, with 10 bases between them. The CDR3 sequence is 13 residues long. Variable domain in full (rest from reference TRBV28 and TRBJ2-7): DVKVTQSSRYLVKRTGEKVFLECVQDMDHENMFWYRQDPGLGLRLIYFSYDVKMKEKGDIPEGYSVSREKKERFSLILESASTNQTSMYLCASSSGTDYEQYFGPGTRLTVT.

The rearrangement links TRBV28 to TRBJ2-3; no firm D call. V lost 3 bases and J lost 5, with 15 bases in between. The germline V gene encodes CDR1 MDHEN and CDR2 SYDVKM. CDR3 size: 15 residues. The DNA for the CDR3 is TGTGCCAGCAGTTTGCGGAAGGTGGCAGAAGATACGCAGTATTTT. Protein product: CASSLRKVAEDTQYF.

The chain uses TRBV5-4 and TRBJ1-1; 7 bases are shared with TRBD1. V gave up 4 bases and J gave up 0 bases; unmatched junction bases: 6. The CDR3 totals 15 residues. CDR1 and CDR2 (germline): SGHNT, YYREEE (reference sequence). The CDR3 region is CASSRGDRVNTEAFF. As DNA, the CDR3 is TGTGCCAGCAGCCGAGGTGACAGGGTGAACACTGAAGCTTTCTTT.

The chain uses TRBV6-1 and TRBJ2-1; D uncertain. Germline V gives CDR1 MNHNS, CDR2 SASEGT. This CDR3 contains 11 residues. V was shortened by 10 bases and J by 4 bases, with 8 bases between the two germline ends. This CDR3 is CATYTYNEQFF. CDR3 DNA: TGTGCCACATACACATACAATGAGCAGTTCTTC.

The chain has TRBV19 and TRBJ2-1, with 11 bases aligning to TRBD1. The J segment lost 3 bases and the V segment lost 8 bases, leaving 3 bases of the junction unmatched. CDR3 size: 14 residues. Germline V CDR1 and CDR2: LNHDA, SQIVND (reference sequence). In DNA, the CDR3 is TGTGCCAGTCGGGACAGGGGGTACTACAATGAGCAGTTCTTC. It specifies CASRDRGYYNEQFF.

This clonotype was found a few times. The rearrangement uses TRBV4-3 and TRBJ2-1, with TRBD1 matching over 8 bases. The CDR3 is 17 amino acids. Trimming cost V 0 bases and J 1 base; bases outside gene matches: 5. Germline V CDR1 and CDR2: LGHNA, YSLEER. CDR3 sequence: CASSQDRGTGSYNEQFF. In DNA, the CDR3 is TGCGCCAGCAGCCAAGATCGGGGGACAGGTTCCTACAATGAGCAGTTCTTC.

This rearrangement joins TRBV28 to TRBJ2-7, with D possibly matching TRBD2 (6 bases). CDR3 length: 15 residues. Germline CDR1 and CDR2: MDHEN and SYDVKM. V was trimmed by 9 bases and J by 7 bases, leaving 25 bases between them. The CDR3 DNA sequence: TGTGCCAGTTTACCTGGAGGGAGTTTGACCCGGGAGCAGTACTTC. Translation gives CASLPGGSLTREQYF.

V gene TRBV20-1 combines with J gene TRBJ2-7, with D unclear. The germline V gene encodes CDR1 DFQATT and CDR2 SNEGSKA (reference sequence). The CDR3 sequence is 13 residues long. V lost 5 bases and J lost 2, with 13 bases in between. CDR3 amino acids: CSAPAQAPYEQYF. The CDR3, as DNA: TGCAGTGCTCCTGCCCAGGCGCCCTACGAGCAGTACTTC.

This clonotype was counted a few times. The V and J genes are TRBV29-1 and TRBJ2-1; TRBD2 agrees at 9 bases. CDR1 is SQVTM and CDR2 is ANQGSEA in the germline V gene. Trimming cost V 4 bases and J 7 bases; bases outside gene matches: 5. This CDR3 comprises 13 residues. CDR3 sequence: CSVVAGEANEQFF. In nucleotides, the CDR3 is TGCAGCGTTGTAGCGGGAGAAGCAAATGAGCAGTTCTTC.

This clonotype was counted only a few times. This rearrangement joins TRBV5-1 to TRBJ2-7; TRBD2 matches at 12 bases. Losses at the gene ends were 4 bases for V and 3 bases for J; bases not matched to a gene: 5. This CDR3 contains 15 residues. Germline CDR1 reads SGHRS; CDR2 reads YFSETQ. CDR3 in amino acids: CASSTGLAGIYEQYF. CDR3 bases: TGCGCCAGCAGCACCGGACTAGCGGGAATCTACGAGCAGTACTTC.

This clonotype was counted many times. The chain couples TRBV7-2 to TRBJ2-2, with 7 bases fitting TRBD2. V gave up 2 bases and J gave up 9 bases; unmatched junction bases: 9. CDR1 and CDR2 from the germline V gene are SGHTA and FQGNSA. This CDR3 has 15 residues. CDR3 nucleotide sequence: TGTGCCAGCAGCTTATTTAGACTAGCCCAAAGGGAGCTGTTTTTT. Amino acid sequence: CASSLFRLAQRELFF.

The chain uses TRBV5-1 and TRBJ2-3, with D possibly matching TRBD2 (5 bases). Between the trimmed V and J ends, which lost 0 bases and 0 bases, there was a span of 14 bases. Germline CDR1 reads SGHRS; CDR2 reads YFSETQ. There are 17 residues in the CDR3. The CDR3 here is CASSLAVSAPSTDTQYF. The CDR3 bases are TGCGCCAGCAGCTTGGCCGTTAGCGCTCCTAGCACAGATACGCAGTATTTT. The variable domain in full, completed from reference TRBV5-1 and TRBJ2-3, reads KAGVTQTPRYLIKTRGQQVTLSCSPISGHRSVSWYQQTPGQGLQFLFEYFSETQRNKGNFPGRFSGRQFSNSRSEMNVSTLELGDSALYLCASSLAVSAPSTDTQYFGPGTRLTVL.

There are a few counts of this clonotype. V and J are TRBV7-9 and TRBJ1-5; D is ambiguous. This CDR3 has 16 amino acids. Per the germline V gene, CDR1 is SEHNR and CDR2 is FQNEAQ (reference sequence). Trimming cost V 1 base and J 2 bases, with 12 bases left between them. CDR3 protein: CASSLGPEWGNQPQHF. The CDR3 DNA follows: TGTGCCAGCAGCTTAGGGCCGGAATGGGGCAATCAGCCCCAGCATTTT.

This clonotype was observed many times. The CDR3, as DNA: TGTGCCAGCACATCAGGGATCACAGATACGCAGTATTTT. This translates into CASTSGITDTQYF. The gene calls are TRBV28 and TRBJ2-3; a weak D match, TRBD1 (5 bases). Germline V gene lookup returns CDR1 MDHEN and CDR2 SYDVKM. The V and J ends lost 7 bases and 2 bases respectively, with 10 bases between them. The CDR3 consists of 13 residues.

There are many counts of this clonotype. The chain uses TRBV11-2 and TRBJ2-3; D gene ambiguous. V dropped 6 bases and J dropped 3 bases, with 4 bases sitting between them. Germline lookup yields CDR1 SGHAT and CDR2 FQNNGV. The CDR3 spans 11 residues. The CDR3 DNA is TGTGCCAGCAGATCAACAGATACGCAGTATTTT. This translates into CASRSTDTQYF.